The table lists the clone carrying this T cell receptor (beta chain) with many counts. Antigen specificity is unknown. These data originate in a study of neurological immune-mediated disorders. Notes on the study in general: Levels of TCR clonal expansion peaked in HTLV-1-associated myelopathy and reached their lowest in multiple sclerosis, under those of healthy controls.

The output of every sequencing run exceeded 170 million TCR-beta sequences, derived from 15-18 subjects. Each CDR3 protein gets one entry after TCRdb re-called the 5' RACE reads with MiXCR. The sample yields 50,000 to 70,000 distinct CDR3 sequences, nearly 3.5% seen once. The V end lost 1 base, the J end lost 7 bases, and 20 bases lay between the germline ends. The CDR3 has 17 residues. The sequenced sample consisted of PBMCs. This rearrangement joins TRBV12-3 or TRBV12-4 to TRBJ1-5; weak D call: TRBD1 (6 bases). The clonotype was recovered from a man aged 35-49 years with multiple sclerosis. CDR3 sequence: CASSLEVGTSVGQPQHF. CDR3 sequence (DNA): TGTGCCAGCAGTTTAGAGGTAGGGACATCCGTCGGACAGCCCCAGCATTTT.